What follows are 3 T cell receptor beta chains derived from one specimen sequenced in a study of blood T cell repertoires in COVID-19 (dated by TCRdb to 2020 to 2021). Libraries were made using the immunoSEQ multiplex PCR assay. In its TCRdb copy, this immuneACCESS table keeps in-frame sequences only and misses some clones. Where compared with another copy, unresolved V genes explain less than half of these, and the others have no known cause. The sample table lists about 100,000 clones, approximately 92% of them with a count of one. Around 6% of the sample comes from the top ten. The sample consisted of peripheral blood. Receptors originate from a man aged 45 to 65 with active COVID-19.

The chain links TRBV28 to TRBJ2-2, with a tentative D call TRBD1 (6 bases). The germline CDR1 and CDR2 sequences are MDHEN and SYDVKM. Trimming removed 10 bases from V and 3 bases from J, with 12 bases in between. CDR3 length equals 13 residues. CDR3 sequence (DNA): TGTGCCACACCGGACAGTTACACCGGGGAGCTGTTTTTT. Protein product: CATPDSYTGELFF.

V usage is TRBV4-1 and J usage is TRBJ2-3; 8 bases fit TRBD2. The CDR3 loop spans 17 amino acids. CDR1 is MGHRA, CDR2 YSYEKL, per germline. J lost 4 bases, V lost 0 bases, and 9 bases had no gene match. In nucleotides, the CDR3 is TGCGCCAGCAGCCAAGATCCTTTCTTGCGGGAGGCAGATACGCAGTATTTT. This translates into CASSQDPFLREADTQYF.

This clone was detected only a few times. This rearrangement joins TRBV27 to TRBJ1-6; 7 nucleotides line up with TRBD1. J gave up 8 bases and V 3 bases, and 4 bases lay outside the gene matches. Germline V lookup: CDR1 MNHEY, CDR2 SMNVEV (reference sequence). CDR3 size: 14 residues. The CDR3 sequence: CASSFRGEHSPLHF. The CDR3 region has the DNA TGTGCCAGCAGTTTCAGGGGGGAGCATTCACCCCTCCACTTT.